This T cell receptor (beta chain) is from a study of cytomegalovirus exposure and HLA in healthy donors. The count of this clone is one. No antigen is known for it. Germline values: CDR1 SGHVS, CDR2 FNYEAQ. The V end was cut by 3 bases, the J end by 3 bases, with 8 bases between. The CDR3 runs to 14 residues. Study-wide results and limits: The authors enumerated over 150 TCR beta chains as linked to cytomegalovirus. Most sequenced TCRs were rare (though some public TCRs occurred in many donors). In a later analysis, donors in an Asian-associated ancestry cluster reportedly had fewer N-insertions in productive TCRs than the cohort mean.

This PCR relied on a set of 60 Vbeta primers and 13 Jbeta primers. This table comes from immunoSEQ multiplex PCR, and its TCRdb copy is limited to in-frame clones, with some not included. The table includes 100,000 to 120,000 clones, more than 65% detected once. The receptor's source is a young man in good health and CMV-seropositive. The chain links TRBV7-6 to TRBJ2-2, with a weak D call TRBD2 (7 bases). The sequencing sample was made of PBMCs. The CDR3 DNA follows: TGTGCCAGCAGCTTGGGGGGGCACACCGGGGAGCTGTTTTTT. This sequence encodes CASSLGGHTGELFF. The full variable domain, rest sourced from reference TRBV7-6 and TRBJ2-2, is GAGVSQSPRYKVTKRGQDVALRCDPISGHVSLYWYRQALGQGPEFLTYFNYEAQQDKSGLPNDRFSAERPEGSISTLTIQRTEQRDSAMYRCASSLGGHTGELFFGEGSRLTVL.